The next 22 T cell receptor beta chains were all read from a single sample in a study of T cell responses to AZD1222 COVID-19 vaccine. TCRdb keeps only in-frame clones here, not all; method: immunoSEQ multiplex PCR. The sample includes some 170,000 clones, 85% to 95% of them seen just once. Material: peripheral blood, obtained on day 0 of AZD1222 vaccination. Every receptor here comes from an adult in good health.

This chain links TRBV2 with TRBJ1-1, with D unclear. From germline, CDR1 is SNHLY and CDR2 FYNNEI. The V end was cut by 8 bases, the J end by 1 base, with 11 bases between. The CDR3 spans 13 residues. The CDR3 region is CASLMTENTEAFF. Written as DNA, the CDR3 is TGTGCCAGCCTAATGACTGAGAACACTGAAGCTTTCTTT.

The chain combines TRBV10-3 with TRBJ1-1, with a weak D call TRBD1 (6 bases). V lost 2 bases and J lost 11, with 9 bases in between. The CDR3 contains 11 residues. Germline V lookup: CDR1 ENHRY, CDR2 SYGVKD. The CDR3 DNA is TGTGCCATCAGTGAGACAGGGAACGCTTTCTTT. Protein sequence: CAISETGNAFF.

This chain joins TRBV29-1 and TRBJ2-2, with a possible D match to TRBD1 (6 bases). The CDR3 runs 12 residues. V dropped 1 base and J dropped 6 bases, with 6 bases sitting between them. CDR1 is SQVTM, CDR2 ANQGSEA, per germline. CDR3 DNA: TGCAGCGTTGAAGCAGGGGCCGGGGAGCTGTTTTTT. It specifies CSVEAGAGELFF.

The chain is built from TRBV28 and TRBJ1-2; no definite D call. This CDR3 has 15 residues. The germline V and J ends were trimmed by 5 bases and 0 bases, with 13 bases remaining between them. Germline V gives CDR1 MDHEN, CDR2 SYDVKM. CDR3 coding DNA: TGTGCCAGCAGTCAGCCCGTCGGAGCTAACTATGGCTACACCTTC. Residues: CASSQPVGANYGYTF.

The chain couples TRBV11-2 to TRBJ2-3, with 7 positions matching TRBD2. The CDR3 totals 18 residues. Unmatched junction bases numbered 10, after V lost 1 base and J lost 0 bases. Germline V gene sequence: CDR1 SGHAT, CDR2 FQNNGV. CDR3 coding DNA: TGTGCCAGCAGCTTAGTTGCGAGGGGCGGGAGAAGCACAGATACGCAGTATTTT. Its protein is CASSLVARGGRSTDTQYF. Full variable domain (remainder filled in from reference TRBV11-2 and TRBJ2-3): EAGVAQSPRYKIIEKRQSVAFWCNPISGHATLYWYQQILGQGPKLLIQFQNNGVVDDSQLPKDRFSAERLKGVDSTLKIQPAKLEDSAVYLCASSLVARGGRSTDTQYFGPGTRLTVL.

The chain uses TRBV27 and TRBJ2-3; 12 bases map to TRBD2. The trim removed 4 bases at V and 0 bases at J, leaving 2 bases unmatched. Germline V gene lookup returns CDR1 MNHEY and CDR2 SMNVEV (reference sequence). This CDR3 has 16 amino acids. The CDR3 nucleotides are TGTGCCAGCAGTTCCCTAGCGGGGGGGAGCACAGATACGCAGTATTTT. The encoded protein is CASSSLAGGSTDTQYF.

This chain joins TRBV9 and TRBJ1-2; D uncertain. The CDR3 is made up of 15 amino acids. Germline CDR1 is SGDLS and CDR2 is YYNGEE. V lost 0 bases and J 1 base, leaving 10 bases between the germline ends. The CDR3 region has the DNA TGTGCCAGCAGCGTAGGGGGAGCACTTAACTATGGCTACACCTTC. Translating gives CASSVGGALNYGYTF.

CDR3 bases: TGTGCCAGCAGCCAGCGGGACAGCTCTGGAAACACCATATATTTT. Amino acids: CASSQRDSSGNTIYF. V usage is TRBV14 and J usage is TRBJ1-3, with 7 bases identical to TRBD1. The germline CDR1 and CDR2 sequences are SGHDN and FVKESK. The ends lost 3 bases at V and 0 bases at J; junction bases unmatched: 2. This CDR3 is built from 15 residues.

This chain uses TRBV5-6 with TRBJ2-2, with D unclear. Germline V lookup: CDR1 SGHDT, CDR2 YYEEEE. Trimming shortened V by 1 base and J by 3 bases, and 10 bases separated the two germline ends. This CDR3 contains 15 residues. CDR3 sequence (DNA): TGTGCCAGCAGCTTGATGGACCACGACACCGGGGAGCTGTTTTTT. The encoded protein is CASSLMDHDTGELFF.

The chain uses TRBV19 and TRBJ1-1; D is unresolved. The germline V and J ends were trimmed by 4 bases and 3 bases, with 6 bases remaining between them. The CDR3 extends over 12 amino acids. Germline V gene sequence: CDR1 LNHDA, CDR2 SQIVND (reference sequence). The CDR3 DNA is TGTGCCAGTAGTACCGTAGACACTGAAGCTTTCTTT. Translated, it gives CASSTVDTEAFF.

The chain links TRBV5-1 to TRBJ2-3, with 8 bases fitting TRBD2. V was clipped by 2 bases and J by 5 bases; unmatched bases: 10. The CDR3 is made up of 16 amino acids. In germline, CDR1 is SGHRS, CDR2 YFSETQ. CDR3 nucleotides: TGCGCCAGCAGCTTTTTTTCGGGGGGGCCCGGAGATACGCAGTATTTT. Translation gives CASSFFSGGPGDTQYF.

The chain recombines TRBV10-2 with TRBJ1-1; D is uncertain. V shed 4 bases and J shed 1 base, with 1 base lying between them. Germline loops: CDR1 WSHSY, CDR2 SAAADI. CDR3 size: 11 residues. CDR3 DNA: TGCGCCAGCAGTGGGAACACTGAAGCTTTCTTT. Encoded protein: CASSGNTEAFF.

This chain uses TRBV3-1 (or the pseudogene TRBV3-2) with TRBJ1-2, with 10 bases lining up with TRBD1. V lost 3 bases, J lost 7 bases, and 8 bases stayed unmatched. CDR1 and CDR2 from the germline V gene are LGHDT and YNNKEL (reference sequence). The CDR3 is 15 residues long. The CDR3 is CASSHLGQGIGGYTF. CDR3 nucleotides: TGTGCCAGCAGCCACTTGGGACAGGGGATCGGTGGCTACACCTTC.

The V gene is TRBV27, the J gene TRBJ1-1; possible D gene TRBD1, 6 bases. V was trimmed by 8 bases and J by 4 bases, leaving 20 bases between them. CDR1 MNHEY and CDR2 SMNVEV come from the germline V gene (reference sequence). The CDR3 totals 15 residues. CDR3: CASQITGYGSTEAFF. CDR3 coding DNA: TGTGCCAGCCAAATTACAGGGTACGGGAGCACTGAAGCTTTCTTT.

CDR3 region: CASSYSGTGYSPLHF. CDR3 coding DNA: TGTGCCAGCAGTTACTCGGGCACGGGCTATTCACCCCTCCACTTT. The chain uses TRBV6-5 and TRBJ1-6; D gene unclear. V lost 0 bases and J 8 bases, leaving 11 bases between the germline ends. The CDR3 has 15 amino acids. Germline lookup yields CDR1 MNHEY and CDR2 SVGAGI.

The chain is built from TRBV27 and TRBJ2-7; 9 bases map to TRBD1. The V gene end was trimmed by 0 bases and the J gene end by 2 bases; junction bases not matched to a gene: 2. Germline loops: CDR1 MNHEY, CDR2 SMNVEV (reference sequence). This CDR3 contains 15 residues. Here the CDR3 DNA reads TGTGCCAGCAGTTTATCGGGACAGGGACCCTACGAGCAGTACTTC. As protein: CASSLSGQGPYEQYF.

The chain carries TRBV3-1 (or the pseudogene TRBV3-2) and TRBJ2-7; the match to TRBD1 covers 9 bases. Germline values: CDR1 LGHDT, CDR2 YNNKEL (reference sequence). The V and J ends lost 1 base and 3 bases, in that order; junction bases with no gene match: 7. CDR3 length: 16 amino acids. CDR3 nucleotides: TGTGCCAGCAGCCAAGGGGGGGGACAGGGATACTACGAGCAGTACTTC. It specifies CASSQGGGQGYYEQYF.

CDR3 in amino acids: CASSPETGDYGYTF. The CDR3 region has the DNA TGTGCCAGCAGCCCAGAGACAGGGGACTATGGCTACACCTTC. The chain couples TRBV27 to TRBJ1-2; TRBD1 agrees at 8 bases. V lost 6 bases, J lost 3 bases, and 6 bases stayed unmatched. Germline assignment: CDR1 MNHEY and CDR2 SMNVEV (reference sequence). There are 14 residues in the CDR3.

J is TRBJ1-5 and V is TRBV18; no clear D. Germline loops: CDR1 KGHSH, CDR2 LQKENI. This CDR3 has 15 residues. The V end was cut by 5 bases, the J end by 1 base, with 12 bases between. DNA for the CDR3: TGTGCCAGCTCAAACGACAAGGCCAGCAATCAGCCCCAGCATTTT. Translating gives CASSNDKASNQPQHF. The complete variable domain, with remaining parts taken from reference TRBV18 and TRBJ1-5, reads NAGVMQNPRHLVRRRGQEARLRCSPMKGHSHVYWYRQLPEEGLKFMVYLQKENIIDESGMPKERFSAEFPKEGPSILRIQQVVRGDSAAYFCASSNDKASNQPQHFGDGTRLSIL.

In its sample, this clone was seen once. CDR3 nucleotides: TGTGCCAGTAGGGACAGGGGCCTGAGCACAGATACGCAGTATTTT. Translating it yields CASRDRGLSTDTQYF. The V gene is TRBV19, the J gene TRBJ2-3, with 9 bases identical to TRBD1. The CDR3 is made up of 15 amino acids. Germline V CDR1 and CDR2: LNHDA, SQIVND (reference sequence). After removal of 6 bases from V and 0 bases from J, the junction contained 4 bases not matched to a gene. The whole variable domain, remainder taken from reference TRBV19 and TRBJ2-3, is DGGITQSPKYLFRKEGQNVTLSCEQNLNHDAMYWYRQDPGQGLRLIYYSQIVNDFQKGDIAEGYSVSREKKESFPLTVTSAQKNPTAFYLCASRDRGLSTDTQYFGPGTRLTVL.

The CDR3, as DNA: TGTGCCAGCAGCTTGGCGGTAGGTGTGGGAGCGGACGAGCAGTACTTC. This sequence encodes CASSLAVGVGADEQYF. The chain has TRBV5-6 and TRBJ2-7, with D possibly TRBD2 on 5 matching bases. This CDR3 comprises 16 residues. Trimming cost V 0 bases and J 5 bases, with 18 bases left between them. Germline CDR1 and CDR2: SGHDT and YYEEEE.

The chain joins TRBV9 to TRBJ2-2, with TRBD1 matching over 8 bases. CDR1 SGDLS and CDR2 YYNGEE come from the germline V gene. The CDR3 sequence is 15 residues long. The ends lost 3 bases at V and 1 base at J; junction bases unmatched: 2. CDR3 sequence (DNA): TGTGCCAGCAGCGCCGGACAGGGGAACACCGGGGAGCTGTTTTTT. It yields the protein CASSAGQGNTGELFF.